This TCR beta chain was observed in a study of shared clonotypes between healthy human individuals. This CDR3 is 15 amino acids long. Germline V gene data show CDR1 as SGHTA and CDR2 as FQGTGA. The V and J ends lost 6 bases and 9 bases, in that order; junction bases with no gene match: 14. Here immunoSEQ multiplex PCR was the method, and the copy in TCRdb shows in-frame clones only, minus some. The data hold roughly 2.2 million clones, with around 92% observed a single time. The receptor was isolated from a man aged 18 to 29 in good health. Some clones in this sample may be carry-over from other donors' samples. The chain has TRBV7-3 and TRBJ2-1; TRBD2 agrees at 7 bases. What was sequenced was naive CD4+ T cells from PBMCs. Subset indicated: CD45RA+ positively selected. This CDR3 reads CASSQTGGGRGEQFF. CDR3 sequence (DNA): TGTGCCAGCAGTCAAACGGGAGGCGGGAGAGGTGAGCAGTTCTTC.